This record concerns one T cell receptor beta chain sequence. What it binds is unknown. In the PCR, 60 Vbeta and 13 Jbeta primers were used. Measured with immunoSEQ multiplex PCR; TCRdb has only the in-frame clones, and not every one. This sample has under 200,000 clones; 80% occur once, and the top ten carry about 1.3%. The entry originates in a study of cytomegalovirus exposure and HLA in healthy donors. General observations from the study: Later work associated around 18,000 TCR beta sequences with HLA alleles at 0.05 false discovery rate. A cluster of highly shared sequence variants was likely a sequencing artifact.

CDR1 SGHRS and CDR2 YFSETQ come from the germline V gene. The ends were cut back, 0 bases at V and 4 bases at J, with 8 bases in the middle. The CDR3 is 14 residues long. The chain has TRBV5-1 and TRBJ2-1; a weak D match, TRBD2 (5 bases). The sequenced material came from PBMCs. The source of this sequence is a woman in her forties or fifties in good health and CMV-seronegative. The CDR3 sequence is CASSLDRRYNEQFF. The DNA for the CDR3 is TGCGCCAGCAGCTTGGATCGGAGGTACAATGAGCAGTTCTTC.